These 4 T cell receptor beta chains were sequenced from one sample in a study of T cell changes during pregnancy in multiple sclerosis. TCRdb's copy holds only in-frame clones and misses some; the assay was immunoSEQ multiplex PCR. Among under 15,000 clones listed, 75% to 90% were seen once. Sequences were derived from CD8+ T cells from peripheral blood mononuclear cells, sampled after pregnancy. The receptors shown here come from a female donor in good health, enrolled as a control in a pregnancy study.

By sample fraction, this clone is medium-sized. The chain couples TRBV6-4 to TRBJ2-3; TRBD2 aligns across 8 bases. The CDR3 length is 14 residues. Germline assignment: CDR1 MRHNA and CDR2 SNTAGT. With V trimmed by 0 bases and J by 4 bases, 0 bases remained unmatched. The CDR3 nucleotides are TGTGCCAGCAGTGACTCAGCGGGAGCAGATACGCAGTATTTT. Amino acid sequence: CASSDSAGADTQYF.

The rearrangement links TRBV7-9 to TRBJ2-5, with D maybe TRBD1 (5 bases). Germline V gene data show CDR1 as SEHNR and CDR2 as FQNEAQ (reference sequence). V dropped 8 bases and J dropped 0 bases, with 10 bases sitting between them. This CDR3 is 13 amino acids long. The CDR3 DNA is TGTGCCAGCGGAGACAGCGACCAAGAGACCCAGTACTTC. Translation gives CASGDSDQETQYF. Based on the CDR3 plus reference TRBV7-9 and TRBJ2-5, the full variable domain is DTGVSQNPRHKITKRGQNVTFRCDPISEHNRLYWYRQTLGQGPEFLTYFQNEAQLEKSRLLSDRFSAERPKGSFSTLEIQRTEQGDSAMYLCASGDSDQETQYFGPGTRLLVL.

The V call is TRBV10-1, the J call TRBJ2-1, with TRBD2 matching over 9 bases. Germline trimming cut 3 bases from V and 8 bases from J; bases unmatched to any gene: 8. Germline lookup yields CDR1 WNHNN and CDR2 SYGVQD (reference sequence). The CDR3 totals 15 residues. CDR3 sequence: CASSDPAGGWDEQFF. CDR3 nucleotides: TGCGCCAGCAGTGACCCAGCGGGGGGCTGGGATGAGCAGTTCTTC.

The chain is built from TRBV6-4 and TRBJ1-5, with a weak D call TRBD1 (5 bases). This CDR3 has 16 residues. The germline V gene encodes CDR1 MRHNA and CDR2 SNTAGT. V dropped 4 bases and J dropped 2 bases, with 15 bases sitting between them. In DNA form, the CDR3 reads TGTGCCAGCAGTGGGGTATGGCAGGGTGGCAATCAGCCCCAGCATTTT. This gives the protein CASSGVWQGGNQPQHF.